This is a list of T cell receptor beta chains from one sample in a study of shared clonotypes between healthy human individuals. Clones were sequenced by immunoSEQ multiplex PCR, and TCRdb holds only the in-frame ones, with some missing. The sample includes around 510,000 clones, roughly 95% of them seen just once. Sequencing was performed on naive CD4+ T cells sorted from blood. The receptors stem from a woman aged 30 to 39 in good health. Both conserved end residues are part of each CDR3. Each record gives: V gene, clone size, CDR3 length, J gene, CDR3 protein. Clone size appears in some rows only: once, few, many, or a class for an expanded clone.

TRBV5-1,.,16,TRBJ1-4,CASSPSLRGTNEKLFF
TRBV21-1,.,17,TRBJ2-3,CASSKKRGGAGTDTQYF
TRBV28,.,11,TRBJ2-1,CASRSYNEQFF
TRBV6-1,.,13,TRBJ1-5,CASGRHSNQPQHF
TRBV4-1,.,16,TRBJ2-2,CASSHVGDRGAGELFF
TRBV6-5,.,15,TRBJ2-6,CASSLTGTGANVLTF
TRBV18,.,16,TRBJ2-3,CASSPGTSGSTDTQYF
TRBV28,.,15,TRBJ2-7,CASSTTGQGTYEQYF
TRBV29-1,.,14,TRBJ1-5,CSVALGGSNQPQHF
TRBV28,.,14,TRBJ2-4,CASSLAGAKNIQYF
TRBV9,.,13,.,CASSPRTGYEQYF
TRBV12-5,once,12,TRBJ2-1,CASGLAGGWRFF
TRBV5-1,.,15,TRBJ1-5,CASSPETGNNQPQHF
TRBV2,.,12,TRBJ2-7,CASSDPPERQYF
TRBV7-9,.,15,TRBJ2-6,CASSNWASGANVLTF
TRBV28,once,12,TRBJ1-3,CASSLPTNTIYF
TRBV18,.,12,TRBJ2-7,CASSFYRDEQYF
TRBV28,.,13,.,CASSFGGSYEQYF
TRBV7-2,.,15,TRBJ2-1,CASSQTSGRYNEQFF
TRBV29-1,.,14,TRBJ1-1,CSVTQQGWNTEAFF
TRBV7-8,.,13,TRBJ2-3,CASSLDFSDTQYF
TRBV27,.,15,TRBJ2-7,CASSLTGRGEGEQYF
TRBV4-1,.,13,TRBJ2-5,CASSEGAQETQYF
TRBV4-2,.,15,TRBJ2-7,CASSQDSGTSYEQYF
TRBV6-5,.,15,TRBJ2-7,CASRTQAGGSYEQYF
TRBV2,.,14,TRBJ2-3,CATGGRDFTDTQYF
TRBV7-9,.,14,TRBJ1-6,CASSLDGPNSPLHF
TRBV28,.,11,TRBJ2-1,CASLEWNEQFF
TRBV19,.,17,TRBJ2-2,CASSPRMRVFPTGELFF
TRBV14,.,12,TRBJ1-2,CASSLGYGGYTF
TRBV10-2,.,12,TRBJ2-7,CASSAARYEQYF
TRBV9,.,14,TRBJ1-1,CASSYSPGNTEAFF
TRBV29-1,.,14,TRBJ2-1,CSGSGLSSYNEQFF
TRBV28,once,15,TRBJ2-1,CASSTPGLEVNEQFF
TRBV7-9,.,14,TRBJ1-2,CASSLVGVGRGYTF
TRBV18,once,17,TRBJ2-2,CASSRTSGRGDTGELFF
TRBV7-9,.,16,TRBJ2-7,CASSPWSDSFSYEQYF
TRBV6-6,.,11,TRBJ2-7,CASSYSTEQYF
TRBV28,.,14,TRBJ1-2,CASSSGQQTYGYTF
TRBV6-5,.,16,TRBJ2-1,CASSYSGRGTYNEQFF
TRBV4-2,.,16,TRBJ2-5,CASSQDTDRPGGTQYF
TRBV5-1,.,13,TRBJ2-7,CASSLGVSYEQYF
TRBV7-2,.,15,TRBJ1-2,CASSLPDRAGYGYTF
TRBV28,.,18,TRBJ1-4,CASSSHQGSGAQGEKLFF
TRBV10-3,.,12,TRBJ1-5,CAISGQGQAQHF
TRBV29-1,.,16,TRBJ2-6,CSVGGQDSSGANVLTF
TRBV25-1,.,15,TRBJ2-7,CASSGGLGGPHEQYF
TRBV18,.,15,TRBJ1-5,CASSPGTANNQPQHF